Below, 10 T cell receptor beta chains from the same sample are listed, as sequenced in a study of shared clonotypes between healthy human individuals. Libraries were prepared by immunoSEQ multiplex PCR; TCRdb keeps only in-frame clonotypes and omits some of them. The sample contains hundreds of thousands of clones, roughly 70% of which appear only once. Sequences were obtained from memory CD4+ T cells sorted from blood. Subset given: CD45RA-negative fraction. These receptors all stem from a woman in her 30s in good health.

The chain couples TRBV11-2 to TRBJ2-7; perhaps D is TRBD1 or TRBD2 (5 bases each). V was pared by 5 bases and J by 3 bases, with 11 bases between. Germline loops: CDR1 SGHAT, CDR2 FQNNGV. This CDR3 has 13 residues. The CDR3 region is CASSLGPFYEQYF. The CDR3 region has the DNA TGTGCCAGCAGCCTGGGACCTTTCTACGAGCAGTACTTC.

In its sample, this clone was seen a few times. This chain links TRBV18 with TRBJ2-7; D gene ambiguous. From germline, CDR1 is KGHSH and CDR2 LQKENI. The CDR3 consists of 15 residues. V dropped 6 bases and J dropped 1 base, with 16 bases sitting between them. The CDR3 DNA reads as TGTGCCAGCTCGGATGGGCTCGGAGAGTCCTACGAGCAGTACTTC. As protein: CASSDGLGESYEQYF.

This clone was seen a few times. The rearrangement uses TRBV6-5 and TRBJ2-1; D remains unclear. V lost 0 bases and J 8 bases, leaving 14 bases between the germline ends. This CDR3 is 15 amino acids long. Germline loops: CDR1 MNHEY, CDR2 SVGAGI. The CDR3 nucleotides read TGTGCCAGCAGTTACTCTGAAGTTCCTTGGCATGAGCAGTTCTTC. It translates to CASSYSEVPWHEQFF.

This chain links TRBV7-9 with TRBJ2-2; no clear D. The CDR3 is 15 residues long. Germline V gene data show CDR1 as SEHNR and CDR2 as FQNEAQ (reference sequence). V was shortened by 1 base and J by 2 bases, with 8 bases between the two germline ends. DNA for the CDR3: TGTGCCAGCAGCTTAGGGGGATATAACACCGGGGAGCTGTTTTTT. It yields the protein CASSLGGYNTGELFF.

V usage is TRBV13 and J usage is TRBJ1-1; unclear D gene. This CDR3 comprises 16 residues. Germline V gene lookup returns CDR1 PRHDT and CDR2 FYEKMQ (reference sequence). Between the trimmed V and J ends, which lost 4 bases and 2 bases, there was a span of 17 bases. The DNA for the CDR3 is TGTGCCAGCAGCTGGCTCGGTCGGCGGGGAAACACTGAAGCTTTCTTT. Amino acid sequence: CASSWLGRRGNTEAFF.

The V call is TRBV7-9, the J call TRBJ1-1; D is unresolved. V was clipped by 2 bases and J by 3 bases, with 10 bases between them. This CDR3 has 14 residues. Germline V lookup: CDR1 SEHNR, CDR2 FQNEAQ (reference sequence). The DNA of the CDR3 is TGTGCCAGCAGCTTATCCGGTGGGCACACTGAAGCTTTCTTT. It is translated as CASSLSGGHTEAFF.

This sequence joins TRBV10-3 and TRBJ1-2, with 10 bases aligning to TRBD1. Germline CDR1 reads ENHRY; CDR2 reads SYGVKD. This CDR3 has 13 amino acids. The V and J ends lost 5 bases and 11 bases, in that order; junction bases with no gene match: 8. The CDR3 region is CAISTSTGGLYTF. Written as DNA, the CDR3 is TGTGCCATCAGTACTTCGACAGGGGGCCTTTACACCTTC.

This clone was counted only a few times. The rearrangement joins TRBV6-6 to TRBJ2-7, with D possibly matching TRBD1 (6 bases). The V and J ends lost 6 bases and 6 bases respectively, with 15 bases between them. The CDR3 is made up of 13 amino acids. Looked up from germline, CDR1 is MNHNY and CDR2 is SVGAGI (reference sequence). The CDR3 sequence is CASRDNPGAEQYF. The CDR3 DNA follows: TGTGCCAGCAGAGATAATCCAGGGGCCGAGCAGTACTTC.

In this sample, this clone turned up many times. The chain uses TRBV6-6 and TRBJ1-1, with D possibly TRBD1 on 6 matching bases. The CDR3 has 13 residues. The germline V and J ends were trimmed by 4 bases and 1 base, with 7 bases remaining between them. The germline gives CDR1 MNHNY, CDR2 SVGAGI (reference sequence). Here the CDR3 reads CASSWGQNTEAFF. CDR3 nucleotide sequence: TGTGCCAGCAGTTGGGGACAGAACACTGAAGCTTTCTTT.

The V and J genes are TRBV18 and TRBJ2-1; no firm D call. V lost 4 bases to trimming and J lost 7 bases, with 5 bases between them. The V gene's germline CDR1 is KGHSH and CDR2 LQKENI. This CDR3 spans 11 amino acids. The CDR3 DNA follows: TGTGCCAGCTCACTTAAGAATGAGCAGTTCTTC. Protein: CASSLKNEQFF.